This T cell receptor (beta chain) was sequenced during a study of blood T cell repertoires in COVID-19. Whole-study context: Donors in the United States, Italy and Spain gave samples during acute or convalescent COVID-19. Sample material is recorded as cDNA or gDNA derived from T cells, B-cell-depleted T cells, or PBMCs.

Only one count was recorded for this clone. In the original workflow: Nucleated cell counts were estimated from reference gene primer amplification. The method was immunoSEQ multiplex PCR; TCRdb's version includes in-frame clones alone and lacks a portion of them. Clonal size and the V and J genes are those of that table, whereas D and trimming came from the DNA. This sample yields around 260,000 clones, of which 84% are seen a single time; 4.2% belongs to the top ten. The CDR3 sequence is 14 residues long. Germline V gene lookup returns CDR1 SGHNT and CDR2 YYREEE (reference sequence). The ends were cut back, 1 base at V and 0 bases at J, with 7 bases in the middle.

The chain is built from TRBV5-4 and TRBJ1-1; possibly TRBD1 for D (5 bases). Sequencing was done on a sample of peripheral blood. The clonotype originates from a man aged 60 to 69 with acute or convalescent COVID-19. DNA of the CDR3: TGTGCCAGCAGCTTGAGCAGGGTGAACACTGAAGCTTTCTTT. It is translated as CASSLSRVNTEAFF.